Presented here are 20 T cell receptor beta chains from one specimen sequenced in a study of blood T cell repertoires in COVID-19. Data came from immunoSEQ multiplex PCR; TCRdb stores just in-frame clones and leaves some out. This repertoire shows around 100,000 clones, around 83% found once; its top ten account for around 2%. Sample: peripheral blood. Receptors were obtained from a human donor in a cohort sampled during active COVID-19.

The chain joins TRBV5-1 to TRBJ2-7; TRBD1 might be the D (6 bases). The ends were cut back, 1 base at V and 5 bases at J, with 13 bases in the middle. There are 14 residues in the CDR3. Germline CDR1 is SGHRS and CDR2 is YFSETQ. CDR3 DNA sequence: TGCGCCAGCAGCTTGAGGCAGGGGTTCGACGAGCAGTACTTC. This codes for CASSLRQGFDEQYF.

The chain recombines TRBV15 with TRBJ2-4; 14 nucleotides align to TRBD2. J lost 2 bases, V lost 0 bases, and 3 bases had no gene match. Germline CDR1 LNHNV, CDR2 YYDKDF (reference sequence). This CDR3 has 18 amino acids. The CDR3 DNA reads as TGTGCCACCAGCAGAGAGGGGACTAGCGGGAGTTCCAAAAACATTCAGTACTTC. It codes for CATSREGTSGSSKNIQYF.

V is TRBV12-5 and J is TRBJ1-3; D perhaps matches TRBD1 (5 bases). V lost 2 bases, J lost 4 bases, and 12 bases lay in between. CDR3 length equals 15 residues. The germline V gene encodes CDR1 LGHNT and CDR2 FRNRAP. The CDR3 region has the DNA TGTGCTAGTGGTTTGCGGGACTCTCCAGGAAACACCATATATTTT. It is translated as CASGLRDSPGNTIYF. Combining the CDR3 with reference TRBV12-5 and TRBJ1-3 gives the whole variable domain DARVTQTPRHKVTEMGQEVTMRCQPILGHNTVFWYRQTMMQGLELLAYFRNRAPLDDSGMPKDRFSAEMPDATLATLKIQPSEPRDSAVYFCASGLRDSPGNTIYFGEGSWLTVV.

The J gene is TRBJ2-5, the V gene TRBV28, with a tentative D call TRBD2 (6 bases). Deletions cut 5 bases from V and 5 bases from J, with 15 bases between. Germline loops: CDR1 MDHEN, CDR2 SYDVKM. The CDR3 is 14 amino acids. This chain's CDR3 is CASSMTRLLETQYF. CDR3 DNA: TGTGCCAGCAGTATGACTAGACTCCTGGAGACCCAGTACTTC.

The CDR3 coding sequence is TGTGCCATCAGTGGTGAGGGCAGCTACTACAATGAGCAGTTCTTC. As protein: CAISGEGSYYNEQFF. The rearrangement joins TRBV10-3 to TRBJ2-1, with TRBD2 as a possible D gene (5 bases). V was shortened by 4 bases and J by 3 bases, with 13 bases between the two germline ends. Germline values: CDR1 ENHRY, CDR2 SYGVKD. The CDR3 has 15 residues.

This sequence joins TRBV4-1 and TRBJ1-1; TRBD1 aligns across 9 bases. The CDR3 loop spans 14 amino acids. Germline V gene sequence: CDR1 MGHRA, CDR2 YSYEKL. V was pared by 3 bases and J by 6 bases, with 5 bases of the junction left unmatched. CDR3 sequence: CASSQIYRGPEAFF. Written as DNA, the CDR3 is TGCGCCAGCAGCCAGATCTACAGGGGGCCTGAAGCTTTCTTT.

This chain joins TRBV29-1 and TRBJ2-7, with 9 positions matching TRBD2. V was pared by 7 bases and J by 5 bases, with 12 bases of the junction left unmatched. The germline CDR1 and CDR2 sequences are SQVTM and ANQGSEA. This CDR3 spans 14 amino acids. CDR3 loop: CSGKRGAYLDEQYF. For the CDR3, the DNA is TGCAGCGGAAAGCGGGGGGCGTATCTGGACGAGCAGTACTTC.

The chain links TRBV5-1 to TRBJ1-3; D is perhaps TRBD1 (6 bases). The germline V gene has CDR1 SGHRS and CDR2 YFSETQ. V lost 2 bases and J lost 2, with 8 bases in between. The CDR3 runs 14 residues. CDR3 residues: CASSLQGTGNTIYF. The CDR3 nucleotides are TGCGCCAGCAGCTTACAGGGCACTGGAAACACCATATATTTT.

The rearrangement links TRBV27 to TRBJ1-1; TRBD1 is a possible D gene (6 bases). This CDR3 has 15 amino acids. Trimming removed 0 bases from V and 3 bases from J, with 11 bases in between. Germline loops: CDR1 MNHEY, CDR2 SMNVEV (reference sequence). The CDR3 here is CASSLSEQGYTEAFF. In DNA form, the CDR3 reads TGTGCCAGCAGTTTATCAGAACAGGGTTACACTGAAGCTTTCTTT.

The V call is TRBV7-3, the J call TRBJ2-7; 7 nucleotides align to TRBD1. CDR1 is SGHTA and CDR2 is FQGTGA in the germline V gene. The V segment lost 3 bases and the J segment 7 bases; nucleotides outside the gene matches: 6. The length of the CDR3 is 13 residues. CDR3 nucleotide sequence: TGTGCCAGCAGCTTCGGACAGGCCGGGGAGCAGTACTTC. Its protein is CASSFGQAGEQYF.

The CDR3 loop is CASSEGQGWFEKLFF. DNA for the CDR3: TGTGCCAGCAGTGAAGGACAGGGGTGGTTTGAAAAACTGTTTTTT. V and J are TRBV25-1 and TRBJ1-4, with 9 bases fitting TRBD1. Germline V gene sequence: CDR1 MGHDK, CDR2 SYGVNS. This CDR3 has 15 residues. Trimming removed 2 bases from V and 7 bases from J; junction bases left unmatched: 5.

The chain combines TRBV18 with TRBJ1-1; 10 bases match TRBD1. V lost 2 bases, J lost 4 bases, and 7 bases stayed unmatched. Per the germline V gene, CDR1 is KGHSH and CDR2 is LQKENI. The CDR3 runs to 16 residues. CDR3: CASSPAIGTGVTEAFF. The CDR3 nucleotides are TGTGCCAGCTCACCAGCTATAGGGACAGGGGTCACTGAAGCTTTCTTT.

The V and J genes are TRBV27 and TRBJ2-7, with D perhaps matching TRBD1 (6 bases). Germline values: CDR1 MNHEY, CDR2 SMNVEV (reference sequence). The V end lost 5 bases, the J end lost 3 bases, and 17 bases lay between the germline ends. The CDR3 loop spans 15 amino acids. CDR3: CASSAAGTLIYEQYF. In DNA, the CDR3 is TGTGCCAGCAGTGCCGCCGGGACATTAATCTACGAGCAGTACTTC.

Written as DNA, the CDR3 is TGTGCCAGCAGCCCAAGGGACAGGGAGCAGTACTTC. It codes for CASSPRDREQYF. The chain carries TRBV7-9 and TRBJ2-7; 8 bases fit TRBD1. CDR3 length equals 12 residues. Losses at the gene ends were 5 bases for V and 7 bases for J; bases not matched to a gene: 4. Germline CDR1 and CDR2: SEHNR and FQNEAQ (reference sequence). Variable domain in full (rest from reference TRBV7-9 and TRBJ2-7): DTGVSQNPRHKITKRGQNVTFRCDPISEHNRLYWYRQTLGQGPEFLTYFQNEAQLEKSRLLSDRFSAERPKGSFSTLEIQRTEQGDSAMYLCASSPRDREQYFGPGTRLTVT.

CDR3 amino acids: CASSSTGLAGGRYQETQYF. CDR3 nucleotides: TGCGCCAGCAGCTCCACGGGACTAGCGGGGGGTCGGTACCAAGAGACCCAGTACTTC. The chain uses TRBV5-1 and TRBJ2-5; 15 nucleotides align to TRBD2. The germline V gene has CDR1 SGHRS and CDR2 YFSETQ. J gave up 0 bases and V 3 bases, and 9 bases lay outside the gene matches. The CDR3 totals 19 residues.

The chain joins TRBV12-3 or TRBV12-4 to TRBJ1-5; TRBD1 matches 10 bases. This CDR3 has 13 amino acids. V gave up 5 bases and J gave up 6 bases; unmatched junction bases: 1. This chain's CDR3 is CASSRQGAQPQHF. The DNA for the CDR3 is TGTGCCAGCAGTCGACAGGGGGCTCAGCCCCAGCATTTT.

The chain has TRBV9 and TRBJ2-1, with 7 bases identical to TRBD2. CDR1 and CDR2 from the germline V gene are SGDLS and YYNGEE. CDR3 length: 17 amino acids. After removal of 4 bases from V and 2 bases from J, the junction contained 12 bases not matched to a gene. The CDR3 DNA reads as TGTGCCAGCAGCCAAAATAATCGGGGGGATCCCTACAATGAGCAGTTCTTC. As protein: CASSQNNRGDPYNEQFF. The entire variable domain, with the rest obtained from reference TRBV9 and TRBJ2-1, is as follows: DSGVTQTPKHLITATGQRVTLRCSPRSGDLSVYWYQQSLDQGLQFLIQYYNGEERAKGNILERFSAQQFPDLHSELNLSSLELGDSALYFCASSQNNRGDPYNEQFFGPGTRLTVL.

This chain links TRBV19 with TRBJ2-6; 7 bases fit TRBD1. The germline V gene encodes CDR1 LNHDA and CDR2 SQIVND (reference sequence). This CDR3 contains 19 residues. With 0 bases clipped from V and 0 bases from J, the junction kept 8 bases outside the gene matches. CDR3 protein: CASSIDHGTDFSGANVLTF. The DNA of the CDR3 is TGTGCCAGTAGTATAGATCACGGGACAGACTTCTCTGGGGCCAACGTCCTGACTTTC.

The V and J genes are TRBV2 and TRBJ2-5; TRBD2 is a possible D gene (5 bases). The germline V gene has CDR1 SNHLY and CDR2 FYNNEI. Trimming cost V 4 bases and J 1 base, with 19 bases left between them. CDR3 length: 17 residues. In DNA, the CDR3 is TGTGCCAGCAGTGGCGGGTGGACGGGGAGAGCCCAAGAGACCCAGTACTTC. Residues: CASSGGWTGRAQETQYF.

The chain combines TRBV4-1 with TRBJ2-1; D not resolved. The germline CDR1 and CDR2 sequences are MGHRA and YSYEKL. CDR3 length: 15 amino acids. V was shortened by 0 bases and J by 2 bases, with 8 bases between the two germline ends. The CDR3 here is CASSQDFQAYNEQFF. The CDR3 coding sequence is TGCGCCAGCAGCCAAGATTTCCAGGCCTACAATGAGCAGTTCTTC.